These T cell receptor beta chains were read from a single sample in a study of shared clonotypes between healthy human individuals. Repertoires were generated with immunoSEQ multiplex PCR, while TCRdb's copy carries only in-frame clones and drops some. In the table there are 800,000 or so clones, just over 95% of which are singletons. Source material: naive CD8+ T cells sorted from blood. The receptors here all came from a man aged 25-40 years in good health. The CDR3 runs from the conserved cysteine through the conserved F or W. Fields, in order: V gene, D gene, J gene, clone size, CDR3 DNA, CDR3 protein. D genes are given only for firm matches. Not every row has a clone size; where given, it reads once, few, many or a size class.

>TRBV10-3|TRBD2|TRBJ2-7|.
TGTGCCATCAGTGAGCGAGCTAGCGGGAGGACCTTAGAGCAGTACTTC
CAISERASGRTLEQYF
>TRBV11-3|.|TRBJ2-2|.
TGTGCCAGCAGCCCAGAGAACACCGGGGAGCTGTTTTTT
CASSPENTGELFF
>TRBV9|.|TRBJ1-5|.
TGTGCCAGCAGCGTGGGTGGGGAGGTTATTCAGCCCCAGCATTTT
CASSVGGEVIQPQHF
>TRBV18|TRBD1|TRBJ2-7|.
TGTGCCAGCTCACCACCGCAGGGGGCAGCCTCCTACGAGCAGTACTTC
CASSPPQGAASYEQYF
>TRBV7-9|.|TRBJ2-7|.
TGTGCCAGCAGCTTAACCCCCTTGGAGCAGTACTTC
CASSLTPLEQYF
>TRBV6-4|.|TRBJ2-7|.
TGTGCCAGCAGCAACCGGCGGGAAGGTCCCTACGAGCAGTACTTC
CASSNRREGPYEQYF
>TRBV5-8|TRBD1|TRBJ2-2|.
TGTGCCAGCAGCCCCGGACAGGGGACCGGGGAGCTGTTTTTT
CASSPGQGTGELFF
>TRBV25-1|.|TRBJ1-3|.
TGTGCCAGCAGTGGCCCGGGACACCGAAGTACCATATATTTT
CASSGPGHRSTIYF
>TRBV5-6|.|TRBJ1-1|.
TGTGCCAGCAGCTTGCCGTCTACTGAAGCTTTCTTT
CASSLPSTEAFF
>TRBV11-2|TRBD2|TRBJ2-5|.
TGTGCCAGCAGCCTAGGACGGGGGGTACGGTACTTC
CASSLGRGVRYF
>TRBV27|.|TRBJ1-2|.
TGTGCCAGCAGTCAATACCCCGGACGAGATGGACACTATGGCTACACCTTC
CASSQYPGRDGHYGYTF
>TRBV29-1|.|TRBJ2-5|.
TGCAGCGTCGCTAACGTTTGGGCGGGTATCGACGAGGTCCAAGAGACCCAGTACTTC
CSVANVWAGIDEVQETQYF
>TRBV4-1|TRBD1|TRBJ1-1|.
TGCGCCAGCAGCCTGACAGGGGAGGTTGAAGCTTTCTTT
CASSLTGEVEAFF
>TRBV27|.|TRBJ2-7|.
TGTGCCAGCAGTTACCAGCGGCTTGGGGAGCAGTACTTC
CASSYQRLGEQYF
>TRBV27|TRBD2|TRBJ2-3|.
TGTGCCAGCAGGGGACTAGCGGGAGGAGATGGAGATACGCAGTATTTT
CASRGLAGGDGDTQYF
>TRBV29-1|.|TRBJ2-1|.
TGCAGCGTTGGAGGGTTGGGAGGAAGCTCCTACAATGAGCAGTTCTTC
CSVGGLGGSSYNEQFF
>TRBV6-1|.|TRBJ1-2|.
TGTGCCAGCAGTGTGGCAGGAGAACTATATGGCTACACCTTC
CASSVAGELYGYTF
>TRBV7-9|.|TRBJ2-7|.
TGTGCCAGCAGCTTAGATACGGCCTCCTACGAGCAGTACTTC
CASSLDTASYEQYF
>TRBV7-9|TRBD1|TRBJ2-5|.
TGTGCCAGCACCGGGGACAGGGGTAGAGAGACCCAGTACTTC
CASTGDRGRETQYF
>TRBV27|.|TRBJ2-1|.
TGTGCCAGCAGCCCCCCCGGTGGTAGCGGAAAATACAATGAGCAGTTCTTC
CASSPPGGSGKYNEQFF
>TRBV5-4|.|TRBJ1-2|.
TGTGCCAGCAGCTCAACACCGGGTTCGGGCTATGGCTACACCTTC
CASSSTPGSGYGYTF
>TRBV7-2|TRBD1|TRBJ1-1|.
TGTGCCAGCAGCTTTTACACAGGGGGCCTCGCTGAAGCTTTCTTT
CASSFYTGGLAEAFF
>TRBV27|TRBD2|TRBJ2-5|.
TGTGCCAGCGGGCCCCGACTAGCGACCCAAGAGACCCAGTACTTC
CASGPRLATQETQYF
>TRBV19|.|TRBJ2-1|.
TGTGCCAGTAGTACCGGAGGCGGGGACCAATTCGGATCTTACAATGAGCAGTTCTTC
CASSTGGGDQFGSYNEQFF
>TRBV19|.|TRBJ1-5|.
TGTGCCAGTAGTATCGTAGGGTGGGGGCCCCAGCATTTT
CASSIVGWGPQHF
>TRBV25-1|TRBD1|TRBJ2-7|.
TGTGCCAGCAGTGATTTTGACAGGGGGCAAGACGAGCAGTACTTC
CASSDFDRGQDEQYF
>TRBV7-2|TRBD2|TRBJ2-3|.
TGTGCCAGCAGCTTAGAGGGTTTAAGCGGGAGGCCCAACACAGATACGCAGTATTTT
CASSLEGLSGRPNTDTQYF
>TRBV27|.|TRBJ2-3|.
TGTGCCAGCAGTCAATTCACAGATACGCAGTATTTT
CASSQFTDTQYF
>TRBV5-5|TRBD2|TRBJ2-3|.
TGTGCCAGCAGCTTGGGGCGTATGACTAGCGGCACAGATACGCAGTATTTT
CASSLGRMTSGTDTQYF
>TRBV5-1|TRBD1|TRBJ2-5|.
TGCGCCAGCAGCCCCGGGACAGGACTATACGAGACCCAGTACTTC
CASSPGTGLYETQYF
>TRBV19|.|TRBJ1-1|.
TGTGCCAGTAGTATAGGAAGGGGCCGGAACACTGAAGCTTTCTTT
CASSIGRGRNTEAFF
>TRBV28|.|TRBJ1-1|.
TGTGCCAGCAGTCCGCGGGCCTTTTCCACTGAAGCTTTCTTT
CASSPRAFSTEAFF
>TRBV11-2|.|TRBJ2-7|.
TGTGCCAGCAGCCGGGGCTACGAGCAGTACTTC
CASSRGYEQYF
>TRBV19|.|TRBJ2-2|.
TGTGCCAGTAGTCTAAGCGGGGAGCTGTTTTTT
CASSLSGELFF
>TRBV11-2|.|TRBJ2-5|.
TGTGCCAGCAGCCTTTTCACATCTTACCGACTAGTGGTGGATGAGACCCAGTACTTC
CASSLFTSYRLVVDETQYF
>TRBV6-6|TRBD2|TRBJ2-2|.
TGTGCCAGCAGTTACTCGCGGGAGGCTGTAGGCGGGGAGCTGTTTTTT
CASSYSREAVGGELFF
>TRBV4-1|TRBD1|TRBJ2-7|.
TGCGCCAGCAGCGTAGTACAGGACAGGGCGGACTACGAGCAGTACTTC
CASSVVQDRADYEQYF
>TRBV5-6|TRBD2|TRBJ2-5|.
TGTGCCAGCAGCGTAGGTAGCGGGAACCAAGAGACCCAGTACTTC
CASSVGSGNQETQYF
>TRBV29-1|.|TRBJ2-2|.
TGCAGCGCCTTGCTATCGCGGGATCCGGGAACCGGGGAGCTGTTTTTT
CSALLSRDPGTGELFF
>TRBV7-6|TRBD2|TRBJ2-1|.
TGTGCCAGCAGCTTAGGTGGAGGGAGGGGTGAGCAGTTCTTC
CASSLGGGRGEQFF
>TRBV9|.|TRBJ2-7|.
TGTGCCAGCAGCCCCGACGGCCTAATCTCCTACGAGCAGTACTTC
CASSPDGLISYEQYF
>TRBV5-6|.|TRBJ2-3|.
TGTGCCAGCAGCTTGGGCGTCGGCACCCCAACAGATACGCAGTATTTT
CASSLGVGTPTDTQYF
>TRBV6-5|TRBD2|TRBJ2-2|once
TGTGCCAGCAGTTACTCAGCGGGAGTTACCGGGGAGCTGTTTTTT
CASSYSAGVTGELFF
>TRBV7-9|TRBD1|TRBJ2-7|once
TGTGCCAGCAGCTTTGGCAGGGGGTACGAGCAGTACTTC
CASSFGRGYEQYF
>TRBV7-9|TRBD1|TRBJ2-7|.
TGTGCCAGCAGCTTTCCCTGGGACAGCCACGAGCAGTACTTC
CASSFPWDSHEQYF
>TRBV27|.|TRBJ2-5|.
TGTGCCAGCAGTTTATTAGGGGCGGAAGAGACCCAGTACTTC
CASSLLGAEETQYF
>TRBV7-6|TRBD2|TRBJ2-1|.
TGTGCCAGCAGCGCGGGACTAGCGGGAGGGGGTGATAATGAGCAGTTCTTC
CASSAGLAGGGDNEQFF
>TRBV5-4|.|TRBJ2-1|.
TGTGCCAGCAGCTTGGATGAACAGGTATACAATGAGCAGTTCTTC
CASSLDEQVYNEQFF
>TRBV29-1|TRBD2|TRBJ2-1|.
TGCAGCGTTGTCGGACTAGCGGCAGGCTCCTACAATGAGCAGTTCTTC
CSVVGLAAGSYNEQFF
>TRBV30|.|TRBJ1-1|once
TGTGCCTGGAATATTGGCTCCGGATATACTGAAGCTTTCTTT
CAWNIGSGYTEAFF
>TRBV6-5|.|TRBJ2-1|once
TGTGCCAGCAGTTACTATTCAACGACATACAATGAGCAGTTCTTC
CASSYYSTTYNEQFF
>TRBV5-5|.|TRBJ1-2|.
TGTGCCAGCAGCTTGTATGGCGGAGATGGCTACACCTTC
CASSLYGGDGYTF
>TRBV10-2|.|TRBJ1-4|.
TGCGCCAGCACAAGTCGGCAGGGCAAACTGTTTTTT
CASTSRQGKLFF